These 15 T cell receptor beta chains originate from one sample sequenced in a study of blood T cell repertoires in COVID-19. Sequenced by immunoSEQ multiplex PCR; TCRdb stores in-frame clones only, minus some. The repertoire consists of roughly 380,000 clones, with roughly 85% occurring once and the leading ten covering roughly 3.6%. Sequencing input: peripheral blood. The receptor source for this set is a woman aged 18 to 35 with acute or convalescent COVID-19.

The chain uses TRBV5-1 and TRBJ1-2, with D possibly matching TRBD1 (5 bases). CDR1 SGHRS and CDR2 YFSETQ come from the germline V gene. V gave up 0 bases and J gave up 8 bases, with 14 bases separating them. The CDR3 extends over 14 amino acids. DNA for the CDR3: TGCGCCAGCAGCTTGGAGACACAGGTCGGAGGCTACACCTTC. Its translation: CASSLETQVGGYTF.

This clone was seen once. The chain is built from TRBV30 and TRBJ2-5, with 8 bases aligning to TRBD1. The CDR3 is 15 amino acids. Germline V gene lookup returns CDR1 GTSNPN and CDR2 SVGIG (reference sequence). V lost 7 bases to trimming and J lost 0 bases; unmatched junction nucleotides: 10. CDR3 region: CASDLTGGNQETQYF. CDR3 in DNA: TGTGCCTCCGACCTTACAGGGGGTAACCAAGAGACCCAGTACTTC. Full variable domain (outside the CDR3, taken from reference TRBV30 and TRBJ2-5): SQTIHQWPATLVQPVGSPLSLECTVEGTSNPNLYWYRQAAGRGLQLLFYSVGIGQISSEVPQNLSASRPQDRQFILSSKKLLLSDSGFYLCASDLTGGNQETQYFGPGTRLLVL.

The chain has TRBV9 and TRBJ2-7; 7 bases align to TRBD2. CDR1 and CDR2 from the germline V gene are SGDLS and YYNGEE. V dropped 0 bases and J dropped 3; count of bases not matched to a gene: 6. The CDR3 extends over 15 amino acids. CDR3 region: CASSVELGLNYEQYF. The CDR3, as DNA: TGTGCCAGCAGCGTAGAATTGGGACTAAACTACGAGCAGTACTTC.

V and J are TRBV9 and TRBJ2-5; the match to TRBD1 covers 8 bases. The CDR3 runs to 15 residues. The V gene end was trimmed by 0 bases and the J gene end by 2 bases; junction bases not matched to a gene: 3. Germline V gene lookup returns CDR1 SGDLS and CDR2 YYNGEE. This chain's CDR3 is CASSVVQGGQETQYF. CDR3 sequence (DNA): TGTGCCAGCAGCGTAGTACAGGGGGGACAAGAGACCCAGTACTTC. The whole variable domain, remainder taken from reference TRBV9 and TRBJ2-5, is DSGVTQTPKHLITATGQRVTLRCSPRSGDLSVYWYQQSLDQGLQFLIQYYNGEERAKGNILERFSAQQFPDLHSELNLSSLELGDSALYFCASSVVQGGQETQYFGPGTRLLVL.

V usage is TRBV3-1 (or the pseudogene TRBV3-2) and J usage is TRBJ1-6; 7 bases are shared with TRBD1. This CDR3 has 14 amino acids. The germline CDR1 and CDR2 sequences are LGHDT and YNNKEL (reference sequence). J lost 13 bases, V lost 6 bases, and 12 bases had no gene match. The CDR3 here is CASSPRTGSDPLHF. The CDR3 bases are TGTGCCAGCAGTCCTCGGACAGGCTCGGATCCCCTCCACTTT.

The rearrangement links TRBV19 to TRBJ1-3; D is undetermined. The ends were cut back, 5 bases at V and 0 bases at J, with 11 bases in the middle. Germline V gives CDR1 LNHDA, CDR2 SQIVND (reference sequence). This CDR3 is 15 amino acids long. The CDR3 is CASSLRGLSGNTIYF. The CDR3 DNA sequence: TGTGCCAGTAGTCTCCGCGGGCTCTCTGGAAACACCATATATTTT.

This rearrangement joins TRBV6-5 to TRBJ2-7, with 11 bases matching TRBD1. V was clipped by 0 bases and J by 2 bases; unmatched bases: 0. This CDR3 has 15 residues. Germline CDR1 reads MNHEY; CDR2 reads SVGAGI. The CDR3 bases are TGTGCCAGCAGTTACTCGGACAGGGGGCCCTACGAGCAGTACTTC. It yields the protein CASSYSDRGPYEQYF.

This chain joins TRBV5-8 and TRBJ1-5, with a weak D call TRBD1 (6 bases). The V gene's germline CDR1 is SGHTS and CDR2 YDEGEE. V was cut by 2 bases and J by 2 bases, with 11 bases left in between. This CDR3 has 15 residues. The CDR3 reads CASSLGGSGNQPQHF. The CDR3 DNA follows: TGTGCCAGCAGCTTAGGGGGATCGGGCAATCAGCCCCAGCATTTT.

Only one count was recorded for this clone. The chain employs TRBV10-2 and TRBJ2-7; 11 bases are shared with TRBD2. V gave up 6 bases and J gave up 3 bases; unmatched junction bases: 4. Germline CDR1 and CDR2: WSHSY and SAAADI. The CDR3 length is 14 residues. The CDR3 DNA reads TGCGCCAGCAGCTTAGGGACTAGCGGCTACGAGCAGTACTTC. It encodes CASSLGTSGYEQYF.

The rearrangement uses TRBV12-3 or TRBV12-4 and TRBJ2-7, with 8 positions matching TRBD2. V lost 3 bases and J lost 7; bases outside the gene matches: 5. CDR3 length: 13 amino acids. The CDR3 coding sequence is TGTGCCAGCAGTTTGAGCGGGAGAGGAGAGCAGTACTTC. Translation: CASSLSGRGEQYF.

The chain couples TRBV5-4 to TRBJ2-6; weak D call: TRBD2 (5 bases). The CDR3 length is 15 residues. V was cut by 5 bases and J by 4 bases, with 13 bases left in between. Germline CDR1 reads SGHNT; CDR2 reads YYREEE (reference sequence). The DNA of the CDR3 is TGTGCCAGCAGGTCACGGACGGGGGGGGCCAACGTCCTGACTTTC. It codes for CASRSRTGGANVLTF.

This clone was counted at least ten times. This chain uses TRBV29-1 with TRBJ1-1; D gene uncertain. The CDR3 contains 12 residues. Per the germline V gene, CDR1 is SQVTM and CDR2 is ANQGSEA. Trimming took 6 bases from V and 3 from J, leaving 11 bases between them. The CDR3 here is CSVRRLDTEAFF. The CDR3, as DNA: TGCAGCGTCCGCCGGCTAGACACTGAAGCTTTCTTT.

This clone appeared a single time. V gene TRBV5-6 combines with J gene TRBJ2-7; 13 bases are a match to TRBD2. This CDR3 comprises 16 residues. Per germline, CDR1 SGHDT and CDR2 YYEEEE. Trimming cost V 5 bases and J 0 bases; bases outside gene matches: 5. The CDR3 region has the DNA TGTGCCAGCAGTTCCCGGACTAGCGGGAGCTCCTACGAGCAGTACTTC. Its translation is CASSSRTSGSSYEQYF.

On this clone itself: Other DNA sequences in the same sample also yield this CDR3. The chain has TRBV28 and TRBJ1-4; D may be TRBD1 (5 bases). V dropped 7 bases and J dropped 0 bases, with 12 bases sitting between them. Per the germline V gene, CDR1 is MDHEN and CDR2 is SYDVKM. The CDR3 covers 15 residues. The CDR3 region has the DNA TGTGCCAGCACCCCTGGGGGGGCAACTAATGAAAAACTGTTTTTT. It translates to CASTPGGATNEKLFF.

The DNA of the CDR3 is TGTGCCAGCAGCTGGGACAGCACAAACATTCAGTACTTC. Its protein product is CASSWDSTNIQYF. V is TRBV7-9 and J is TRBJ2-4, with 7 bases that match TRBD1. This CDR3 comprises 13 residues. Germline V lookup: CDR1 SEHNR, CDR2 FQNEAQ (reference sequence). The ends lost 4 bases at V and 6 bases at J; junction bases unmatched: 3. Full variable domain (rest looked up from reference TRBV7-9 and TRBJ2-4): DTGVSQNPRHKITKRGQNVTFRCDPISEHNRLYWYRQTLGQGPEFLTYFQNEAQLEKSRLLSDRFSAERPKGSFSTLEIQRTEQGDSAMYLCASSWDSTNIQYFGAGTRLSVL.